One TCR beta chain is described in this entry. This entry is derived from a study of blood T cell repertoires in COVID-19. Profiled with immunoSEQ multiplex PCR; TCRdb holds only in-frame clones, not every one. The sample carries hundreds of thousands of clones, around 84% recorded once. V shed 2 bases, J shed 2 bases, and the junction held 6 bases outside the gene matches. The CDR3 has 18 residues. Germline V CDR1 and CDR2: SGHTA, FQGNSA. V is TRBV7-2 and J is TRBJ2-2; 12 nucleotides line up with TRBD2. The TCR comes from a young man with acute COVID-19. Sequences were obtained from PBMCs or T cells enriched from blood (not recorded which). The CDR3 bases are TGTGCCAGCAGCTTAACGCTAGCGGGGGGGATAAACACCGGGGAGCTGTTTTTT. This sequence encodes CASSLTLAGGINTGELFF.